This T cell receptor beta chain appears in the sequencing data of a study of Ad26.COV2.S vaccination and SARS-CoV-2 variants. In the case of this clone: Its antigen is as yet unknown.

Deletions cut 4 bases from V and 7 bases from J, with 16 bases between. The germline V gene has CDR1 MNHNY and CDR2 SVGAGI (reference sequence). This CDR3 spans 14 amino acids. This sample's treatment: roughly 18 received Ad26.COV2.S at low or high dose, single or two shots; about five received placebo; per-sample allocation not given. Collection of samples fell on day 63 after the first vaccine or placebo injection. Study findings and constraints: Vaccine recipients showed a spike-specific TCR breadth that was higher than in placebo recipients.

Sequencing was performed with immunoSEQ multiplex PCR; in TCRdb, only in-frame clones are kept and a portion is missing. The sample lists approximately 410,000 clones; approximately 92% were seen once. This clonotype was sampled from a person aged 18-65 years who received the Ad26.COV2.S COVID-19 vaccine or a placebo. The rearrangement uses TRBV6-6 and TRBJ1-2; possibly TRBD1 for D (6 bases). The input for sequencing was peripheral blood, taken in a trial of Ad26.COV2.S vaccine versus placebo. As DNA, the CDR3 is TGTGCCAGCAGTTCTTGGACAGACCTTCGTGGCTACACCTTC. Residues: CASSSWTDLRGYTF.